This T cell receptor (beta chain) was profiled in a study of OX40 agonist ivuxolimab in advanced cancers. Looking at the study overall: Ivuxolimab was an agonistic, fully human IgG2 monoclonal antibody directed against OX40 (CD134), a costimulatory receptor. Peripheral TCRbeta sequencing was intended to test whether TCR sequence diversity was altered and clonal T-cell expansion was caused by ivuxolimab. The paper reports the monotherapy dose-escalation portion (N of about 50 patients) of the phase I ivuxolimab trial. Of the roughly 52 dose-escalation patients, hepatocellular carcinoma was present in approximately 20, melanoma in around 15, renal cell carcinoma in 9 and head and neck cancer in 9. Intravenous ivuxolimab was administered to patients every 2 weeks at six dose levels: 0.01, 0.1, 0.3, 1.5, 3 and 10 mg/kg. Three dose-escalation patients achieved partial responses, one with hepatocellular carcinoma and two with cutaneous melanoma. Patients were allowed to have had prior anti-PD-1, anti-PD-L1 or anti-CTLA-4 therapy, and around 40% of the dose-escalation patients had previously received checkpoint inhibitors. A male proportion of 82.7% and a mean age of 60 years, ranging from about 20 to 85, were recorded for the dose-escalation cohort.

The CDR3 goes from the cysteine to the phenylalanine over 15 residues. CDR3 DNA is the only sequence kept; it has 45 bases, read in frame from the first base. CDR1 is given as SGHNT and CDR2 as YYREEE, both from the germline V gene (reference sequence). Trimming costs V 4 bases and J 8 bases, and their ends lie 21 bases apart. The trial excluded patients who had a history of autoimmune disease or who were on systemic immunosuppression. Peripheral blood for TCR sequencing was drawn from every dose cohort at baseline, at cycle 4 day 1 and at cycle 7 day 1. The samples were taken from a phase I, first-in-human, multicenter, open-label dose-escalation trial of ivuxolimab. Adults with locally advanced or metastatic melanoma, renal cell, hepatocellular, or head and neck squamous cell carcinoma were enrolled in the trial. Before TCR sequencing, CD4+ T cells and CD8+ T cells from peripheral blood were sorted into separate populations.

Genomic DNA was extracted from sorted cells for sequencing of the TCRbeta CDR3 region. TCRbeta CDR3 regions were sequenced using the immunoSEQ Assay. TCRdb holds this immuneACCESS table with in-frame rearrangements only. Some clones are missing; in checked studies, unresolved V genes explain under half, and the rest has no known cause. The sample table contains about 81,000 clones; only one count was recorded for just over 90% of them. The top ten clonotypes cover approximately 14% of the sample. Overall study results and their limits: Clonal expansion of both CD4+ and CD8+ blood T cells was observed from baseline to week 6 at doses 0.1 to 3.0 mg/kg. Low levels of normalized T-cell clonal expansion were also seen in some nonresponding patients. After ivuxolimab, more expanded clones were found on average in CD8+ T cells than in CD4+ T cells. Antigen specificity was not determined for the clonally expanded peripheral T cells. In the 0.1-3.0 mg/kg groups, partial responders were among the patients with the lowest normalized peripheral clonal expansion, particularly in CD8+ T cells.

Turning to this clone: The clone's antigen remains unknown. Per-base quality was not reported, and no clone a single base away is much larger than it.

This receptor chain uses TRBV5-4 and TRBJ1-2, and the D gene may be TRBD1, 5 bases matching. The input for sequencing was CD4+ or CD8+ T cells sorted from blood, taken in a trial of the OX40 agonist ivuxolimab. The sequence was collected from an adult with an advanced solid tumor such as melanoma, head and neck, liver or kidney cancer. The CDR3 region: CASSTAPGPGTGYTF. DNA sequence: TGTGCCAGCAGCACGGCCCCGGGACCGGGGACGGGCTACACCTTC.